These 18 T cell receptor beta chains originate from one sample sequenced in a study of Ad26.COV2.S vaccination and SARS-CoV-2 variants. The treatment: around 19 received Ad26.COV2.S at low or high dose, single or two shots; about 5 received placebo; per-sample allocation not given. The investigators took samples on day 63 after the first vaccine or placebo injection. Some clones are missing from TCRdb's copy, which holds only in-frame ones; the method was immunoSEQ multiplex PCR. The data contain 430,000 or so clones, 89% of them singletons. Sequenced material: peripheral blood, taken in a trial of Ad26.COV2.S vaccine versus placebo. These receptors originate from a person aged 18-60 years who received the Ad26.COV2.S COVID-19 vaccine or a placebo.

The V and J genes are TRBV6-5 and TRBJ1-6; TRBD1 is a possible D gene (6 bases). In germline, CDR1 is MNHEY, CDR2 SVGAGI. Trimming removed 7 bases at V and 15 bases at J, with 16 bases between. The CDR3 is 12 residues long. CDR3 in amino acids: CASTRVPGHLHF. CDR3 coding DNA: TGTGCCAGCACCCGAGTCCCGGGACACCTCCACTTT.

The DNA for the CDR3 is TGTGCCGGCGGTTCGGGGGGGCGAGATACGCAGTATTTT. Its protein is CAGGSGGRDTQYF. V and J are TRBV18 and TRBJ2-3; 8 positions match TRBD2. Germline V gene data show CDR1 as KGHSH and CDR2 as LQKENI. V was pared by 11 bases and J by 5 bases, with 9 bases of the junction left unmatched. The CDR3 runs to 13 residues.

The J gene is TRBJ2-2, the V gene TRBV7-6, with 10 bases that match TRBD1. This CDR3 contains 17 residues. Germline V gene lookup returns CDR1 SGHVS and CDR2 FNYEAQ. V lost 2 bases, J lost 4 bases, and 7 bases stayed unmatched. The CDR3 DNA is TGTGCCAGCAGCTTACCCCCCGGACAGGGGGGCACCGGGGAGCTGTTTTTT. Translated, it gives CASSLPPGQGGTGELFF.

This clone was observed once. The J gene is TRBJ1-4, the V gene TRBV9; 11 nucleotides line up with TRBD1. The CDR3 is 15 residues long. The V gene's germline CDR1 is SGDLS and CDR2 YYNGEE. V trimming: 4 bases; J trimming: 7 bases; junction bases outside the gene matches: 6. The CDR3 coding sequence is TGTGCCAGCAGCTACCCGGACAGGGGGCCTGAAAAACTGTTTTTT. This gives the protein CASSYPDRGPEKLFF.

CDR3 region: CASSLGPAYNEQFF. The CDR3 coding sequence is TGTGCCAGCAGCTTAGGCCCGGCCTACAATGAGCAGTTCTTC. The rearrangement links TRBV7-3 to TRBJ2-1; no firm D call. Per the germline V gene, CDR1 is SGHTA and CDR2 is FQGTGA. This CDR3 is built from 14 residues. Trimming left V 2 bases short and J 2 bases short, with 7 bases between.

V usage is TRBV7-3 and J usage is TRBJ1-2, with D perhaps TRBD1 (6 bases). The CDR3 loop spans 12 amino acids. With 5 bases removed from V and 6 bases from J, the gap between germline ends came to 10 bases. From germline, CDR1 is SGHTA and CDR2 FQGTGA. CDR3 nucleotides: TGTGCCAGCAGCCCGTACAGGGATGGCTACACCTTC. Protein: CASSPYRDGYTF.

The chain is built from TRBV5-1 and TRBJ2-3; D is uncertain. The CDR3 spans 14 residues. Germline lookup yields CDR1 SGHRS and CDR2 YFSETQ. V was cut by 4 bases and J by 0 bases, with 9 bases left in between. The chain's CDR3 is CASSRDGSTDTQYF. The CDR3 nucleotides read TGCGCCAGCAGCCGTGATGGGAGCACAGATACGCAGTATTTT.

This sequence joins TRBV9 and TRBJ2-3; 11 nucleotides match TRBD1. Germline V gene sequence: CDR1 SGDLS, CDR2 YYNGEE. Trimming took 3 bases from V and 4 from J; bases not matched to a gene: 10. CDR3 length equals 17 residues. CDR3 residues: CASSATSGQGGADTQYF. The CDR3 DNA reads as TGTGCCAGCAGCGCCACCTCGGGACAGGGGGGGGCAGATACGCAGTATTTT.

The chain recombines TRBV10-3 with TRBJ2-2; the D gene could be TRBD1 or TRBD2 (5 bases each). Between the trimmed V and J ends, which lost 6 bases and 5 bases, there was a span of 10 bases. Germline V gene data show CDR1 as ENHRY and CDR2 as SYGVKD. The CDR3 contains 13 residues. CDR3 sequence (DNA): TGTGCCATCAGGGGGGAAGTAACCGGGGAGCTGTTTTTT. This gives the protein CAIRGEVTGELFF.

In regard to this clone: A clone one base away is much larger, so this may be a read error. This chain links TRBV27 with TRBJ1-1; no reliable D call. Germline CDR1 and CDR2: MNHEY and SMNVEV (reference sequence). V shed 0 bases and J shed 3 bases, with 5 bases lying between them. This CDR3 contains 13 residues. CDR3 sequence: CASSLSWDTEAFF. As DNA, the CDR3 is TGTGCCAGCAGTTTATCGTGGGACACTGAAGCTTTCTTT.

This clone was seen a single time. This chain's CDR3 is CSLTTAAGETQYF. The CDR3 DNA reads as TGCAGCTTAACTACAGCGGCAGGGGAGACCCAGTACTTC. J is TRBJ2-5 and V is TRBV29-1; possibly TRBD1 or TRBD2 for D (5 bases each). V lost 8 bases to trimming and J lost 5 bases, with 18 bases between them. CDR3 length: 13 residues. Germline loops: CDR1 SQVTM, CDR2 ANQGSEA.

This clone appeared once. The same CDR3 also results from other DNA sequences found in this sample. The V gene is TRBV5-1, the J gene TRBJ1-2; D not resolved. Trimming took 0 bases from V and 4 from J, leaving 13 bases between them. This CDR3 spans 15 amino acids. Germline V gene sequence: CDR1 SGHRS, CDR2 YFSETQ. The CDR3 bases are TGCGCCAGCAGCTTGGATGGTACGGCTTCCTATGGCTACACCTTC. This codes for CASSLDGTASYGYTF.

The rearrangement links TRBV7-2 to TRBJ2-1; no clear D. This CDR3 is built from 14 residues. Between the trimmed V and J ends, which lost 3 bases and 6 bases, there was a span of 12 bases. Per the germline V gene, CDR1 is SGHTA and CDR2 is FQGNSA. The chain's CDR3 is CASSFPSDGNEQFF. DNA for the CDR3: TGTGCCAGCAGCTTCCCCTCGGACGGCAATGAGCAGTTCTTC.

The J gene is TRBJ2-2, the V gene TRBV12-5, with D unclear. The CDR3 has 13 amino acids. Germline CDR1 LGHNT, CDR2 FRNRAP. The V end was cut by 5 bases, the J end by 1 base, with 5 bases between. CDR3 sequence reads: CASGERNTGELFF. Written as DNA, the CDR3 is TGTGCTAGTGGTGAGAGGAACACCGGGGAGCTGTTTTTT.

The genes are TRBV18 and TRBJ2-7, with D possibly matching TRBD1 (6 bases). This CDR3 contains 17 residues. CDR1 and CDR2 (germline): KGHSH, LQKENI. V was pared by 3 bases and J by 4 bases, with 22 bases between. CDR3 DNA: TGTGCCAGCTCACCCGACAGGAATATGAACCAAGGGTACGAGCAGTACGTC. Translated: CASSPDRNMNQGYEQYV.

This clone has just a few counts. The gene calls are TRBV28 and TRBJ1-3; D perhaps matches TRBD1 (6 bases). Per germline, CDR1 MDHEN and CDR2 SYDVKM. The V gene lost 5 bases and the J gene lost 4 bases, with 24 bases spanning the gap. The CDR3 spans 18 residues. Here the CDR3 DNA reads TGTGCCAGCAGTAATCGGCGAGTGCGGGGGGCATTAGGAAACACCATATATTTT. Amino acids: CASSNRRVRGALGNTIYF.

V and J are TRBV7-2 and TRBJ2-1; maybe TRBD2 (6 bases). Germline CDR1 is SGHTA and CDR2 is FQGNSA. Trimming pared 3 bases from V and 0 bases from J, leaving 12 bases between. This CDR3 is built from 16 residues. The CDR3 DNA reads TGTGCCAGCAGCTTTGGGTCTAGCGCCTCCTACAATGAGCAGTTCTTC. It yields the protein CASSFGSSASYNEQFF. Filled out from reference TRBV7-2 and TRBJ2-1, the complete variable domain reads GAGVSQSPSNKVTEKGKDVELRCDPISGHTALYWYRQSLGQGLEFLIYFQGNSAPDKSGLPSDRFSAERTGGSVSTLTIQRTQQEDSAVYLCASSFGSSASYNEQFFGPGTRLTVL.

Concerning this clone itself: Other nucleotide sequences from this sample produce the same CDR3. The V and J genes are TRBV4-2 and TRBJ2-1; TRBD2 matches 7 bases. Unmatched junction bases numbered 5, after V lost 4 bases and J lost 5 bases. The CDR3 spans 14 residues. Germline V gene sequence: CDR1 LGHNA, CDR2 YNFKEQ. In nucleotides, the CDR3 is TGTGCCAGCAGCCTCCGGGGGGTGGACAATGAGCAGTTCTTC. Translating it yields CASSLRGVDNEQFF.